This TCR beta chain was recovered during a study of cytomegalovirus exposure and HLA in healthy donors (dated by TCRdb to the late 2010s). Study-wide context: In an earlier analysis of fewer than 750 of the donors, approximately 300 Gb of sequence data and 90 million to 120 million unique TCR beta sequences from some 170 million T cells were reported. To predict cytomegalovirus infection status, the study combined high-throughput TCR immunosequencing, statistical association of individual TCRs with disease status, and machine learning. The study aimed to test whether signatures of past pathogen exposure could be identified by cataloging public T cell receptors. A later analysis re-analyzed previously published TCR beta repertoires from approximately 670 donors and added high-resolution HLA genotyping to study TCR occurrence patterns. HLA typing covered class I and class II loci at four-digit resolution. The number of typed donors differed by locus: about 620-640 for A, B, C, DRB1 and DQB1; 500 to 550 for DQA1; 606 for DPA1; and roughly 470 for DPB1. Of the roughly 390 genotyped donors, approximately 80% fell in the genetic ancestry cluster associated with self-reported Caucasian donors. Donor age, sex, ethnicity and CMV serostatus were compiled alongside the repertoire data. Because of strong linkage in the cohort, five DR-DQ haplotypes were treated as single units for association and clustering. The study profiled the T cell repertoires of more than 500 subjects by immunosequencing and related them to cytomegalovirus serostatus. An early release covering about 600 HLA-typed donors comprised 250 to 350 gigabases of sequencing data and approximately 80 million unique TCR sequences. In an earlier analysis of roughly 540 of the donors, high-throughput TCR beta sequencing was used to judge whether each TCR beta V gene segment behaved as functional or pseudogenic. Rather than drawing on any new phenotypic data, the later analysis identified candidate immune exposures from TCR beta sequences and the way those sequences occurred across donors. A later genetic analysis took genome-wide SNP genotypes for about 60% of the roughly 670 donors and used that subset as a discovery cohort. Among 300 to 450 genotyped donors of the cohort, an average of around 240,000 unique TCR beta nucleotide sequences were sequenced per donor, roughly 20% of them non-productive. All discovery cohort repertoires had been generated using a single sequencing platform. In addition to the first cohort of 500 to 850 subjects, a separate validation cohort of approximately 120 different subjects was used. Results and caveats for the whole study, not just this receptor: The sequencing pipeline was judged likely to have produced a cluster of highly shared sequence variants as a technical artifact. A later analysis associated 16,951 TCR beta sequences with specific HLA alleles at a false discovery rate of 0.05. About 17 rarely observed V segments, including chromosome 9 orphons, were excluded from the earlier analysis of a few hundred of the donors because counts were too low. In a later analysis, HLA-associated TCR beta chains showed more clonal expansion and lower generation probabilities than non-associated chains that were equally common. Compared with the roughly 700-donor mean, donors in an Asian-associated ancestry cluster had fewer N-insertions in productive TCRs, according to a later genetic analysis. Most TCR sequences were seen in very few donors, while some public TCRs were found in many individuals. The classifier was reported to diagnose cytomegalovirus status with high specificity and sensitivity in both the original cohort and the validation cohort. A further reported finding was that TCR beta sequences accurately predicted the HLA-A and HLA-B alleles for most subjects in the first cohort. The presence/absence analyses assumed that sequencing depth was roughly uniform across donors, and that assumption may not be true. In a later analysis, TCR association rates were found to vary across HLA loci, with the most associated TCRs seen for DRB1 alleles and the fewest for HLA-C alleles. The study gave a list of 150 to 200 TCR beta chains associated with cytomegalovirus. Some IMGT-functional V segments, including TRBV6-2 and TRBV6-3, could not be distinguished by the 87-base-pair reads and were therefore excluded. Because some donors lacked HLA typing at each locus, the association tests relied only on the typed subset. Only TCR beta chains were sequenced in this cohort, and the absence of alpha or paired-chain data limited detectable features. Three of the identified cytomegalovirus-associated TCR beta chains were confirmed in vitro to be specific for cytomegalovirus antigens. Broadly in line with IMGT annotations, most TCR beta V segments showed up in productive rearrangements about 87% or about 30% of the time in an earlier analysis of a few hundred of the donors. According to the authors, the approach could potentially be generalized to other disease states and immunological phenotypes. In a later analysis, several top co-occurrence clusters were reported to appear linked to parvovirus B19, influenza, CMV and Epstein-Barr virus. Immune exposure information for the cohort was limited to CMV serostatus. According to a later analysis, most CMV-associated TCR beta chains appeared to be HLA-restricted, and the HLA associations seemed to be driven largely by CMV exposure. Correlated functional status among segregating V segments might reflect linkage disequilibrium, but an unknown experimental factor could not be ruled out. V-gene and J-gene trimming of TCR beta chains was associated with a missense DCLRE1C variant in a later genetic analysis, and the association was replicated in an independent cohort. Strong co-occurrence of HLA alleles, especially DR and DQ, made assigning TCR associations to individual alleles difficult.

The germline V gene sets CDR1 to SGHDT and CDR2 to YYEEEE. Trimming removed 0 bases from V and 1 base from J, leaving 4 bases between the germline ends. From cysteine to phenylalanine, the CDR3 is 13 amino acids long. Of the read, only the CDR3 DNA is kept; its 39 bases are in frame from base 1. Libraries were built with the immunoSEQ multiplex PCR assay. For the multiplex PCR, a mixture combining 60 forward primers for TCR Vbeta segments and 13 reverse primers for TCR Jbeta segments was used. The CDR3 region of rearranged TCR beta genes was amplified from genomic DNA with a multiplex PCR assay. Amplified TCR beta libraries were sequenced as 87-base-pair reads on the Illumina HiSeq System. The authors' analysis ran thus. Across the 500 to 700 repertoires, a later analysis counted 78 million or so unique TCR beta chains, around 10 million of which were shared by at least two donors. Raw reads were error-corrected and collapsed into unique sequences by a nearest-neighbor algorithm in which closely related sequences were merged to remove PCR and sequencing errors. Alignment of CDR3 sequences to IMGT reference sequences was used to assign V, D and J gene segments. For a sequence to be retained, a match of at least six nucleotides was required to both a V gene segment and a J gene segment. A rearrangement counted as productive if the CDR3 had no stop codons and remained in frame with V and J, and every other rearrangement counted as non-productive. Following IMGT convention, CDR3 was defined as the stretch from the second conserved V-encoded cysteine up to the conserved J-encoded phenylalanine. Sequences without an unambiguous match to a single V gene segment were excluded from the earlier analysis of a few hundred of the donors. In an earlier analysis of approximately 590 of the donors, a V segment was called functional when productive rearrangements were above 56.7%, and segregating when the standard deviation between donors exceeded 5%. A statistical classification framework was built for diagnosing cytomegalovirus status from the catalog of TCR beta chain sequences. In a later analysis, TCR nucleotide sequences were compared against IMGT/GENE-DB human TR gene sequences so that V and J genes could be assigned. In a later analysis, CDR3 sequences and most-parsimonious VDJ recombination scenarios were assigned using the TCRdist pipeline. In a later analysis, each TCR beta chain was defined by its CDR3 amino acid sequence together with its V-gene family, and reads without a unique V-gene family were excluded. A later analysis removed several hundred highly shared, low-generation-probability nucleotide sequences to deal with suspected cross-contamination and a sequencing artifact. For each public chain, a later analysis derived a clonal expansion index from normalized ranks of inferred template counts within each repertoire. A later analysis computed generation probabilities with a VDJ recombination model fitted to out-of-frame rearrangements, and checked the results against IGoR. Hypergeometric tests were used in a later analysis to score TCR-TCR, TCR-HLA and TCR-CMV co-occurrence, with a repertoire-size bias correction applied to the TCR pairs. In a later analysis, false discovery rates were estimated by permuting HLA or CMV assignments 20 times. A later analysis grouped co-occurring TCRs with DBSCAN, adding TCRdist sequence similarity when clustering within HLA-allele-positive subsets. Repertoires with fewer than 30,000 or more than 120,000 public chains, plus five repertoires with anomalous nucleotide sharing, were excluded from co-occurrence clustering. TCRdb holds this immuneACCESS table with in-frame rearrangements only. Some clones are missing; in checked studies, unresolved V genes explain under half, and the rest has no known cause. V, J and clone size are those of that table, while D and trimming were read from the DNA. In this sample the table shows under 100,000 clones, around 76% of which occur a single time. Roughly 8.8% of the sample goes to the ten largest clones.

In total, about 650 healthy bone marrow donors made up the cohort. At the time of sampling, all cohort members were nominally healthy, though unrecorded immune exposures were likely present. Of the approximately 700 cohort members, around 280 had positive CMV serostatus and 350 to 450 had negative CMV serostatus, and CMV serostatus was not recorded for the donor. A peripheral blood sample was provided by each donor, and peripheral blood mononuclear cells were used for TCR beta sequencing. The Qiagen DNeasy Blood Extraction Kit was used to extract genomic DNA from the blood cell samples. As for this clone: Its specific antigen is unknown. No qualities accompany the bases; no much larger clone lies one base away.

What was sequenced was PBMCs. The chain is encoded by TRBV5-6 joined to TRBJ1-1, with the D gene too uncertain to name. This clonotype was obtained from a human donor in good health. CDR3 sequence: CASSLGRNTEAFF. The DNA reads TGTGCCAGCAGCTTGGGTAGGAACACTGAAGCTTTCTTT.